A single T cell receptor beta chain is shown here with its context. Its cognate antigen is unknown. V lost 6 bases, J lost 11 bases, and 19 bases lay in between. The CDR3 consists of 13 residues. The entry originates in a study of T cell responses to AZD1222 COVID-19 vaccine. Study-level findings and limits: Dominant CD4 TCR responses targeted spike regions 160-218 and 743-854.

Only in-frame clones appear in the TCRdb table, and some are missing; sequencing was by immunoSEQ multiplex PCR. This table holds approximately 180,000 clones, 90% found once. The source of this sequence is an adult in good health. This specimen was peripheral blood, taken on day 0 of AZD1222 vaccination. The chain employs TRBV12-3 or TRBV12-4 and TRBJ1-1; D is uncertain. DNA for the CDR3: TGTGCCAGCAGATTGTCCGCGACGCCGGGGGCTTTCTTT. Its protein is CASRLSATPGAFF.